This T cell receptor (beta chain) was documented in a study of regulatory T cells in long-lasting Graves disease. Investigators prepared the TCR beta libraries by applying iRepertoire HTBI primers and Arm-PCR of CDR3 regions. TCRdb re-analysed the multiplex PCR reads in MiXCR, keeping a single row per CDR3 protein. The sample holds about 500,000 distinct CDR3 sequences, 12% seen once. The CDR3 covers 16 residues. Trimming stripped 0 bases from V and 2 bases from J, with 9 bases between. Germline V gene sequence: CDR1 SGHRS, CDR2 YFSETQ. As to time point: newly diagnosed GD, antithyroid drugs for less than 3 months. Extracted RNA from PBMCs served as the source of the TCR library. The study, taken as a whole, reports: Persistent Graves' disease cases displayed lower TCR diversity than newly diagnosed ones.

There are many counts of this clonotype. The antigen is unknown. The same sample was also studied in work on T cells in Graves' hyperthyroidism and ophthalmopathy.

This specimen was peripheral blood mononuclear cells (PBMCs), taken at new diagnosis, from a patient treated with antithyroid drugs. The chain uses TRBV5-1 and TRBJ1-6, with a weak D call TRBD1 (5 bases). This sequence originates from a woman under 40 with Graves disease. The CDR3 region has the DNA TGCGCCAGCAGCTTGGCCGAGGGGCCCTATAATTCACCCCTCCACTTT. Protein: CASSLAEGPYNSPLHF.